This T cell receptor (beta chain) was captured by sequencing in a study of T cell repertoires in cytomegalovirus infection. General study findings and limits: Across the ex vivo response, the dominant clonotypes were HLA-C-restricted CMV-specific TCR beta clonotypes.

This CDR3 contains 11 residues. CDR1 is MNHEY, CDR2 SMNVEV, per germline (reference sequence). The V and J ends lost 2 bases and 3 bases respectively, with 2 bases between them. In the case of this clonotype: What it binds is not known.

One entry per CDR3 protein, called by TCRdb with MiXCR from the reads. Among approximately 260,000 distinct CDR3 sequences listed, around 20% were seen once. J is TRBJ2-7 and V is TRBV27; no clear D gene. The TCR originated in a human donor in good health (CMV status not recorded). Some clones in this sample may be carry-over from other donors' samples. Here the sequenced sample was cultured PBMCs, taken from culture after CMV antigen stimulation. This CDR3 reads CASSLLYEQYV. The DNA of the CDR3 is TGTGCCAGCAGTTTACTCTACGAGCAGTACGTC.